This TCR beta chain was obtained from a study of long-term antiretroviral therapy in people with HIV. The study's findings and limits: Adherence to ART, viral resistance and therapy changes lacked any data.

This clone occurred a few times. What it binds is not known. The assay used was immunoSEQ (version v3.0), run at survey level. Only in-frame clones appear in the TCRdb table, and some are missing; sequencing was by immunoSEQ multiplex PCR. The table lists 30,000 to 40,000 clones, over 80% of them singletons. This TCR was sampled from a young man with HIV. The input for sequencing was unsorted PBMCs, taken 1.5 years after starting antiretroviral therapy.

CDR3 amino acids: CASSLHTGNTEAFF. CDR3 nucleotide sequence: TGTGCCAGCAGCTTACATACGGGGAACACTGAAGCTTTCTTT. The rearrangement joins TRBV7-9 to TRBJ1-1; D gene unclear. The CDR3 runs 14 residues. The V end was cut by 2 bases, the J end by 1 base, with 8 bases between. Germline CDR1 SEHNR, CDR2 FQNEAQ (reference sequence).